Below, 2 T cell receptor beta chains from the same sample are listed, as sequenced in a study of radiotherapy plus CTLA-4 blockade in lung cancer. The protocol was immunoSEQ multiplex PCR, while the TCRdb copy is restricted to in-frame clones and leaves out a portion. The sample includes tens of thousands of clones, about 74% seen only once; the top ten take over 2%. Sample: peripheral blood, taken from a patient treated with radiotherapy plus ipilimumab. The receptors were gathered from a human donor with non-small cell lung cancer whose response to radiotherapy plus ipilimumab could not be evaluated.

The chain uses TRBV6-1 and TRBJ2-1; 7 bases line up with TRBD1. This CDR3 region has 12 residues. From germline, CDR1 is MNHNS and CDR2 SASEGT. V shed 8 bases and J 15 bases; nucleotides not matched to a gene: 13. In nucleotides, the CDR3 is TGTGCCAGCGGGTTGTGGACAGGCCGTGGGTTCTTC. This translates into CASGLWTGRGFF.

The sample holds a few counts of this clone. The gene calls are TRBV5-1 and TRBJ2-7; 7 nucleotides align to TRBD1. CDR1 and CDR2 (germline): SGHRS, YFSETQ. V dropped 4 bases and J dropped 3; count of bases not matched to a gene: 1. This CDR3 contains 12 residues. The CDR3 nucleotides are TGCGCCAGCAGCCCAGGGGGCTACGAGCAGTACTTC. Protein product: CASSPGGYEQYF.